This T cell receptor beta chain was sequenced in a study of blood T cell repertoires in COVID-19. Looking at the study overall: Italy, Spain and the United States were the sources of the convalescent and acute COVID-19 samples. T cells, B-cell-depleted T cells, or PBMCs supplied cDNA or gDNA.

The V segment lost 5 bases and the J segment 4 bases; nucleotides outside the gene matches: 6. Germline V gene sequence: CDR1 SNHLY, CDR2 FYNNEI. This CDR3 is 15 amino acids long. This clone was recorded once. In the original analysis: Nucleated cell counts were estimated from reference gene primer amplification. Only in-frame clones appear in the TCRdb table, and some are missing; sequencing was by immunoSEQ multiplex PCR. V, J and clone size were drawn from that table, and D and trimming were deduced from the DNA. Of about 280,000 clones listed, roughly 85% are singletons. The chain joins TRBV2 to TRBJ1-5; 9 nucleotides align to TRBD1. The specimen was peripheral blood. The clonotype originates from a man in his fifties or sixties with active or convalescent COVID-19. Written as DNA, the CDR3 is TGTGCCAGCAGTCCGGGACAGGGCCGGAATCAGCCCCAGCATTTT. Residues: CASSPGQGRNQPQHF.